This T cell receptor (beta chain) was sequenced for a study of cytomegalovirus exposure and HLA in healthy donors. CDR3 length: 14 amino acids. V was clipped by 4 bases and J by 6 bases; unmatched bases: 6. Germline V gene sequence: CDR1 MNHEY, CDR2 SVGAGI. Broader study findings: Within an earlier analysis, most TCR beta V segments proved productive either about 90% or about 30% of the time. A later analysis by the authors found several of the most significant clusters apparently linked to common viral pathogens.

The PCR made use of 60 Vbeta and 13 Jbeta primers. The data were produced by immunoSEQ multiplex PCR, yet TCRdb's version contains in-frame clones alone and is incomplete. The sample includes roughly 140,000 clones, 55% to 85% of them seen just once. As regards this clone: The antigen is undetermined.

This clonotype originated in a man aged 35 to 55 in good health and CMV-seronegative. V gene TRBV6-5 combines with J gene TRBJ2-7, with 10 bases aligning to TRBD1. The sequenced sample consisted of PBMCs. The chain's CDR3 is CASSFGTGVAEQYF. CDR3 bases: TGTGCCAGCAGTTTCGGGACAGGGGTGGCCGAGCAGTACTTC.